The rows below give T cell receptor beta chains drawn from one sample of a study of glioma-infiltrating T cells. TCRdb reprocessed the multiplex PCR reads with MiXCR, giving one entry per CDR3 protein. The data show about 130,000 distinct CDR3 sequences, with approximately 25% seen just once and 13% to 15% held by the top ten. The material sequenced was glioma tissue, nonneoplastic brain tissue, or PBMCs (not recorded which). These receptors all come from a human donor with low-grade glioma or glioblastoma, undergoing nonglioma brain surgery, or in good health (not recorded which). Both conserved end residues are part of each CDR3. The D gene is left open where the match is weak. Only part of the rows carry a size: once, few, many, or a class if the clone is expanded.

cdr3_aa: CASSPERATFSAANVLTF; cdr3_nt: TGTGCCAGCAGCCCTGAAAGAGCTACCTTCTCTGCGGCCAACGTCCTGACTTTC; v_call: TRBV5-4; d_call: NA; cdr3_length: 18; clone_size: NA; j_call: TRBJ2-6
cdr3_aa: CASSLVGRGLDYGYTF; cdr3_nt: TGTGCCAGCAGCTTAGTCGGCAGGGGGCTCGACTATGGCTACACCTTC; v_call: TRBV7-9; d_call: TRBD1; cdr3_length: 16; clone_size: many; j_call: TRBJ1-2
cdr3_aa: CASRVYTTDTQYF; cdr3_nt: TGTGCCAGCAGAGTTTACACCACAGATACGCAGTATTTT; v_call: TRBV7-9; d_call: NA; cdr3_length: 13; clone_size: many; j_call: TRBJ2-3
cdr3_aa: CASSLEESYSSYF; cdr3_nt: TGTGCCAGCAGCTTAGAAGAATCCTATTCTTCGTACTTC; v_call: TRBV7-2; d_call: NA; cdr3_length: 13; clone_size: many; j_call: TRBJ2-5
cdr3_aa: CASSQSGTGMSAFF; cdr3_nt: TGTGCCAGCAGCCAAAGTGGCACAGGGATGAGTGCTTTCTTT; v_call: TRBV3-1; d_call: NA; cdr3_length: 14; clone_size: NA; j_call: TRBJ1-1
cdr3_aa: CARPSARPRGAPFF; cdr3_nt: TGTGCCCGCCCCTCTGCTCGGCCTCGCGGTGCGCCGTTCTTC; v_call: TRBV7-3; d_call: NA; cdr3_length: 14; clone_size: NA; j_call: TRBJ2-1
cdr3_aa: CASSWRTSGSTDTQYF; cdr3_nt: TGTGCCAGCAGTTGGCGGACTAGCGGGAGCACAGATACGCAGTATTTT; v_call: TRBV5-4; d_call: TRBD2; cdr3_length: 16; clone_size: few; j_call: TRBJ2-3
cdr3_aa: CASSYGTGGVILHF; cdr3_nt: TGTGCCAGCAGTTACGGGACAGGAGGGGTAATACTGCATTTT; v_call: TRBV28; d_call: TRBD1; cdr3_length: 14; clone_size: many; j_call: TRBJ1-5
cdr3_aa: CSTRQTGFTEAFF; cdr3_nt: TGCAGCACACGACAAACCGGGTTCACTGAAGCTTTCTTT; v_call: TRBV29-1; d_call: NA; cdr3_length: 13; clone_size: few; j_call: TRBJ1-1
cdr3_aa: CASSQSPGRENTEAFF; cdr3_nt: TGCGCCAGCAGCCAATCCCCGGGGAGGGAGAACACTGAAGCTTTCTTT; v_call: TRBV4-1; d_call: NA; cdr3_length: 16; clone_size: NA; j_call: TRBJ1-1
cdr3_aa: CASSTKGGHRGAGELFF; cdr3_nt: TGTGCCAGCAGCACTAAGGGAGGTCACAGGGGGGCCGGGGAGCTGTTTTTT; v_call: TRBV7-2; d_call: TRBD1; cdr3_length: 17; clone_size: many; j_call: TRBJ2-2
cdr3_aa: CATSGTSRDGDTQYF; cdr3_nt: TGTGCCACCAGTGGGACTAGCCGGGATGGAGATACGCAGTATTTT; v_call: TRBV24-1; d_call: TRBD2; cdr3_length: 15; clone_size: many; j_call: TRBJ2-3
cdr3_aa: CASSLEGRATLFVYEQYF; cdr3_nt: TGTGCCAGCAGTTTAGAAGGCAGGGCTACTCTCTTTGTCTACGAGCAGTACTTC; v_call: TRBV12-3/TRBV12-4; d_call: NA; cdr3_length: 18; clone_size: few; j_call: TRBJ2-7
cdr3_aa: CASSLSPGNTEAFF; cdr3_nt: TGTGCCAGCAGCTTGAGTCCCGGGAACACTGAAGCTTTCTTT; v_call: TRBV5-5; d_call: NA; cdr3_length: 14; clone_size: few; j_call: TRBJ1-1
cdr3_aa: CGAQDRGGYNEQFF; cdr3_nt: TGCGGTGCTCAGGACAGGGGAGGCTACAATGAGCAGTTCTTC; v_call: TRBV20-1; d_call: TRBD1; cdr3_length: 14; clone_size: NA; j_call: TRBJ2-1
cdr3_aa: CSARALRTGESYEQYF; cdr3_nt: TGCAGTGCTAGAGCATTAAGGACGGGCGAAAGCTACGAGCAGTACTTC; v_call: TRBV20-1; d_call: NA; cdr3_length: 16; clone_size: many; j_call: TRBJ2-7
cdr3_aa: CASIGLAGGMGEQFF; cdr3_nt: TGTGCCAGCATAGGACTAGCGGGAGGCATGGGTGAGCAGTTCTTC; v_call: TRBV2; d_call: TRBD2; cdr3_length: 15; clone_size: few; j_call: TRBJ2-1
cdr3_aa: CATSAPTRNKQFF; cdr3_nt: TGTGCCACCAGTGCACCGACTAGGAATAAGCAGTTCTTC; v_call: TRBV24-1; d_call: NA; cdr3_length: 13; clone_size: many; j_call: TRBJ2-1
cdr3_aa: CASAGDPHEQYF; cdr3_nt: TGTGCCAGCGCGGGAGACCCCCACGAGCAGTACTTC; v_call: TRBV6-1; d_call: TRBD2; cdr3_length: 12; clone_size: many; j_call: TRBJ2-7
cdr3_aa: CASSYGSGHGRNQPQHF; cdr3_nt: TGTGCCAGCAGTTACGGTAGCGGGCACGGGCGGAATCAGCCCCAGCATTTT; v_call: TRBV6-7; d_call: NA; cdr3_length: 17; clone_size: many; j_call: TRBJ1-5
cdr3_aa: CASSYSVGWDIAYEQYF; cdr3_nt: TGTGCCAGCAGTTACTCGGTTGGTTGGGACATCGCCTACGAGCAGTACTTC; v_call: TRBV6-2/TRBV6-3; d_call: NA; cdr3_length: 17; clone_size: many; j_call: TRBJ2-7
cdr3_aa: CASRTGGREKLFF; cdr3_nt: TGTGCCAGCAGGACAGGGGGCCGTGAAAAACTGTTTTTT; v_call: TRBV6-1; d_call: TRBD1; cdr3_length: 13; clone_size: many; j_call: TRBJ1-4
cdr3_aa: CATSGGTDTQYF; cdr3_nt: TGTGCCACCTCAGGAGGCACAGATACGCAGTATTTT; v_call: TRBV15; d_call: NA; cdr3_length: 12; clone_size: many; j_call: TRBJ2-3
cdr3_aa: CASRPGVEQYF; cdr3_nt: TGTGCCAGCAGGCCAGGGGTCGAGCAGTACTTC; v_call: TRBV25-1; d_call: NA; cdr3_length: 11; clone_size: few; j_call: TRBJ2-7
cdr3_aa: CASSGSGTDTQYF; cdr3_nt: TGTGCCAGCAGTGGGTCCGGGACAGATACGCAGTATTTT; v_call: TRBV6-1; d_call: NA; cdr3_length: 13; clone_size: many; j_call: TRBJ2-3
cdr3_aa: CASSKGGMNTEAFF; cdr3_nt: TGTGCCAGCAGTAAGGGGGGAATGAACACTGAAGCTTTCTTT; v_call: TRBV28; d_call: NA; cdr3_length: 14; clone_size: many; j_call: TRBJ1-1
cdr3_aa: CASSQNQGPRKKYF; cdr3_nt: TGTGCCAGCAGCCAAAACCAGGGACCAAGGAAGAAGTACTTC; v_call: TRBV3-1; d_call: NA; cdr3_length: 14; clone_size: many; j_call: TRBJ2-5
cdr3_aa: CASSQDDMTYEQYF; cdr3_nt: TGCGCCAGCAGCCAAGATGATATGACCTACGAGCAGTACTTC; v_call: TRBV4-1; d_call: NA; cdr3_length: 14; clone_size: many; j_call: TRBJ2-7
cdr3_aa: CASSLTPLRQGGETQYF; cdr3_nt: TGTGCCAGTAGTTTAACCCCTCTCCGACAGGGGGGAGAGACCCAGTACTTC; v_call: TRBV19; d_call: TRBD1; cdr3_length: 17; clone_size: many; j_call: TRBJ2-5
cdr3_aa: CATSRDTLDYNSPLHF; cdr3_nt: TGTGCCACCAGCAGAGATACTCTCGACTATAATTCACCCCTCCACTTT; v_call: TRBV15; d_call: NA; cdr3_length: 16; clone_size: many; j_call: TRBJ1-6
cdr3_aa: CASSGHPGGMNTEAFF; cdr3_nt: TGTGCCAGCAGCGGCCATCCGGGGGGCATGAACACTGAAGCTTTCTTT; v_call: TRBV6-4; d_call: NA; cdr3_length: 16; clone_size: many; j_call: TRBJ1-1
cdr3_aa: CASSPNGMGDTQYF; cdr3_nt: TGTGCCAGTAGTCCCAACGGAATGGGAGATACCCAGTACTTC; v_call: TRBV19; d_call: NA; cdr3_length: 14; clone_size: many; j_call: TRBJ2-5
cdr3_aa: CASSLAGQGPQETQYF; cdr3_nt: TGTGCCAGCAGCTTAGCGGGACAGGGGCCACAAGAGACCCAGTACTTC; v_call: TRBV7-9; d_call: TRBD1; cdr3_length: 16; clone_size: few; j_call: TRBJ2-5
cdr3_aa: CASSQAGSDTQYF; cdr3_nt: TGTGCCAGCAGCCAAGCAGGTAGTGATACGCAGTATTTT; v_call: TRBV14; d_call: NA; cdr3_length: 13; clone_size: many; j_call: TRBJ2-3
cdr3_aa: CASSQGFGGGYEQYF; cdr3_nt: TGCGCCAGCAGCCAAGGGTTCGGGGGAGGCTACGAGCAGTACTTC; v_call: TRBV4-3; d_call: NA; cdr3_length: 15; clone_size: many; j_call: TRBJ2-7
cdr3_aa: CASSPPGLATTGELFF; cdr3_nt: TGTGCCAGTAGTCCGCCGGGACTAGCAACCACCGGGGAGCTGTTTTTT; v_call: TRBV19; d_call: TRBD2; cdr3_length: 16; clone_size: NA; j_call: TRBJ2-2
cdr3_aa: CASSSGNYEQFF; cdr3_nt: TGTGCCAGCAGCTCCGGGAACTATGAGCAGTTCTTC; v_call: TRBV5-5; d_call: NA; cdr3_length: 12; clone_size: NA; j_call: TRBJ2-1
cdr3_aa: CASSQQVRGSTEAFF; cdr3_nt: TGTGCCAGCAGCCAACAAGTCAGGGGTTCGACTGAAGCTTTCTTT; v_call: TRBV4-2; d_call: NA; cdr3_length: 15; clone_size: many; j_call: TRBJ1-1
cdr3_aa: CASSLDGLMNTEAFF; cdr3_nt: TGTGCCAGCAGCTTGGACGGATTGATGAACACTGAAGCTTTCTTT; v_call: TRBV5-5; d_call: NA; cdr3_length: 15; clone_size: many; j_call: TRBJ1-1
cdr3_aa: CASSPTTQQASSQYF; cdr3_nt: TGTGCCAGCAGCCCGACCACCCAACAGGCGAGCTCCCAGTACTTC; v_call: TRBV7-2; d_call: NA; cdr3_length: 15; clone_size: many; j_call: TRBJ2-5
cdr3_aa: CASSQSRRGVGQFF; cdr3_nt: TGTGCCAGCAGCCAAAGCCGGCGGGGGGTGGGGCAGTTCTTC; v_call: TRBV11-2; d_call: TRBD2; cdr3_length: 14; clone_size: NA; j_call: TRBJ2-1
cdr3_aa: CATSGWDSPYEQYF; cdr3_nt: TGTGCCACCAGCGGGTGGGACAGCCCCTACGAGCAGTACTTC; v_call: TRBV15; d_call: TRBD1; cdr3_length: 14; clone_size: many; j_call: TRBJ2-7
cdr3_aa: CASTVQGQGRNEQFF; cdr3_nt: TGTGCCAGCACCGTCCAGGGACAGGGAAGGAATGAGCAGTTCTTC; v_call: TRBV3-1; d_call: TRBD1; cdr3_length: 15; clone_size: NA; j_call: TRBJ2-1
cdr3_aa: CASSYLDASRGYTF; cdr3_nt: TGCGCCAGCAGCTATCTAGACGCTTCTCGGGGCTACACCTTC; v_call: TRBV5-1; d_call: NA; cdr3_length: 14; clone_size: few; j_call: TRBJ1-2
cdr3_aa: CASSHADSDYGYTF; cdr3_nt: TGCGCCAGCAGCCACGCTGACAGTGACTATGGCTACACCTTC; v_call: TRBV4-3; d_call: NA; cdr3_length: 14; clone_size: many; j_call: TRBJ1-2
cdr3_aa: CASSQYQGGNQPQHF; cdr3_nt: TGTGCCAGCAGCCAATACCAGGGAGGCAATCAGCCCCAGCATTTT; v_call: TRBV3-1; d_call: NA; cdr3_length: 15; clone_size: many; j_call: TRBJ1-5
cdr3_aa: CARSPVTGGYNEQSF; cdr3_nt: TGTGCCAGGAGCCCTGTTACGGGAGGCTACAATGAGCAGTCCTTC; v_call: TRBV9; d_call: TRBD2; cdr3_length: 15; clone_size: NA; j_call: TRBJ2-1
cdr3_aa: CASSPRTSGETQYF; cdr3_nt: TGTGCCAGCAGCCCTAGGACTAGCGGAGAGACCCAGTACTTC; v_call: TRBV7-7; d_call: TRBD2; cdr3_length: 14; clone_size: many; j_call: TRBJ2-5
cdr3_aa: CASSHSGQGYEQYF; cdr3_nt: TGCGCCAGCAGCCACAGTGGGCAAGGCTACGAGCAGTACTTC; v_call: TRBV4-3; d_call: NA; cdr3_length: 14; clone_size: many; j_call: TRBJ2-7
cdr3_aa: CASSSPAVTEAFF; cdr3_nt: TGTGCCAGCAGTTCTCCGGCGGTCACTGAAGCTTTCTTT; v_call: TRBV6-1; d_call: NA; cdr3_length: 13; clone_size: many; j_call: TRBJ1-1
cdr3_aa: CASSLISDTQYF; cdr3_nt: TGTGCCAGCAGTTTGATTTCCGATACGCAGTATTTT; v_call: TRBV12-3/TRBV12-4; d_call: NA; cdr3_length: 12; clone_size: many; j_call: TRBJ2-3
cdr3_aa: CSVNLQSNTEAFF; cdr3_nt: TGCAGCGTCAACCTACAATCGAACACTGAAGCTTTCTTT; v_call: TRBV29-1; d_call: NA; cdr3_length: 13; clone_size: many; j_call: TRBJ1-1
cdr3_aa: CASSLGHEQYF; cdr3_nt: TGTGCCAGCAGTTTGGGCCACGAGCAGTACTTC; v_call: TRBV27; d_call: NA; cdr3_length: 11; clone_size: many; j_call: TRBJ2-7
cdr3_aa: CASSRAGVMELFF; cdr3_nt: TGTGCCAGCAGTCGGGCAGGGGTGATGGAACTGTTTTTT; v_call: TRBV12-3/TRBV12-4; d_call: NA; cdr3_length: 13; clone_size: few; j_call: TRBJ1-4
cdr3_aa: CASSRQTASNQPQHF; cdr3_nt: TGTGCCAGCAGCCGTCAGACAGCTAGCAATCAGCCCCAGCATTTT; v_call: TRBV12-3/TRBV12-4; d_call: NA; cdr3_length: 15; clone_size: many; j_call: TRBJ1-5
cdr3_aa: CASSAHVESYNEQFF; cdr3_nt: TGTGCCAGCAGTGCCCACGTGGAAAGCTACAATGAGCAGTTCTTC; v_call: TRBV6-5; d_call: NA; cdr3_length: 15; clone_size: NA; j_call: TRBJ2-1
cdr3_aa: CASSGTGVLNTEAFF; cdr3_nt: TGTGCCAGCAGTGGTACAGGGGTCTTAAACACTGAAGCTTTCTTT; v_call: TRBV2; d_call: TRBD1; cdr3_length: 15; clone_size: few; j_call: TRBJ1-1
cdr3_aa: CASSEDWDRVQETQYF; cdr3_nt: TGTGCCAGCAGTGAAGACTGGGACAGGGTCCAAGAGACCCAGTACTTC; v_call: TRBV2; d_call: TRBD1; cdr3_length: 16; clone_size: many; j_call: TRBJ2-5
cdr3_aa: CASRLGAVSSYEQYF; cdr3_nt: TGTGCCAGCCGCTTAGGGGCGGTGAGCTCCTACGAGCAGTACTTC; v_call: TRBV7-9; d_call: NA; cdr3_length: 15; clone_size: NA; j_call: TRBJ2-7
cdr3_aa: CSVLAGVAYNEQFF; cdr3_nt: TGCAGCGTCCTAGCGGGAGTAGCCTACAATGAGCAGTTCTTC; v_call: TRBV29-1; d_call: TRBD2; cdr3_length: 14; clone_size: few; j_call: TRBJ2-1